This entry is about one T cell receptor beta chain. Its cognate antigen has yet to be identified. No qualities accompany the bases; no much larger clone lies one base away. The source of the sample is a study of blood T cell repertoires in COVID-19 (dated by TCRdb to 2019 to 2021). Context from the whole study: The collaborator samples originated in the United States, Italy and Spain and spanned the acute and convalescent phases of COVID-19. The material from the prospective study consisted of cDNA or gDNA derived from T cells, B-cell-depleted T cells, or PBMCs. Deeply sampled blood TCRbeta repertoires from subjects exposed to, actively infected with, or recovered from COVID-19 were included in the dataset. The repertoires were made available in a free public database intended to serve as a resource for research on the immune response to SARS-CoV-2. Samples were obtained from the ongoing ImmuneRACE study (first 160 participants) and from 1,254 subjects provided by 6 global collaborators. The sample metadata nearly always contained a de-identified subject ID, COVID-19 status, age in years and sex. Where available, HLA class I and class II types were taken from metadata supplied by the sample provider and were not determined by assay-based typing. The investigation overall reported the following: The amount of clinical and demographic metadata varied by source and participant and was provided uncurated.

TCRbeta CDR3 regions were amplified from genomic DNA using the immunoSEQ Assay, a bias-controlled multiplex PCR. On the authors' methods: The number of nucleated cells in each sample was estimated by amplification of reference gene primers within the assay. To quantify the absolute abundance of each unique TCRbeta CDR3 rearrangement, sequence reads were collapsed and filtered. For each sample, productive Simpson clonality was calculated by taking the square root of Simpson's diversity index across productive rearrangements. TCRdb holds this immuneACCESS table with in-frame rearrangements only. Some clones are missing; in checked studies, unresolved V genes explain under half, and the rest has no known cause. The D gene and trimming were derived from the DNA, and the V and J assignments and clone size from that table. This sample is represented by about 120,000 clones; about 88% of them were singletons. The ten largest clones represent roughly 1.2% of the sample.

The collaborating institutions used their own protocols to collect whole blood in K2EDTA tubes. For TCRbeta analysis, collaborator samples were shipped as frozen whole blood, as isolated PBMCs, or as DNA extracted from either sample type. The sample taken for sequencing was peripheral blood. This sequence originates from a woman older than 75 with acute or convalescent COVID-19.

The DNA reads TGCGCCAGCAGCGGACAGGGGGCGCGTGGGGAGACCCAGTACTTC. It specifies CASSGQGARGETQYF. The rearranged segments are TRBV4-1 and TRBJ2-5; TRBD1 matches 11 bases in the middle. From the germline V gene, CDR1 is MGHRA and CDR2 is YSYEKL. From cysteine to phenylalanine, the CDR3 is 15 amino acids long. The only DNA kept is the CDR3, 45 bases in frame from the first base. Relative to germline, V is missing 5 bases and J is missing 5 bases, with 7 bases of the junction outside any gene match.